Here is one TCR beta chain with its context. The method was immunoSEQ multiplex PCR; TCRdb's version includes in-frame clones alone and lacks a portion of them. The sample lists under 60,000 clones, 75% to 90% occurring once. This entry is derived from a study of PD-L1 blockade in urothelial cancer. CDR3 length: 18 amino acids. The germline V gene has CDR1 KGHSH and CDR2 LQKENI. V lost 4 bases to trimming and J lost 4 bases; unmatched junction nucleotides: 12. Time point described: peripheral blood 6 weeks after treatment start. The specimen was PBMCs, collected around atezolizumab (anti-PD-L1) treatment. This sequence originates from a man in his sixties with urothelial cancer. The chain combines TRBV18 with TRBJ2-3, with TRBD1 identical over 12 bases. The CDR3 loop is CASSLSSGTGGAPDTQYF. CDR3 DNA: TGTGCCAGCTCACTGTCCTCCGGGACAGGGGGCGCCCCAGATACGCAGTATTTT.